This T cell receptor beta chain was profiled in a study of blood T cells in healthy people across ages. Germline CDR1 reads MDHEN; CDR2 reads SYDVKM. The CDR3 extends over 11 amino acids. V gave up 7 bases and J gave up 4 bases, with 5 bases separating them. Together with a sample-barcoded 5' primer, a J-beta primer mix was included in a second PCR lasting roughly 6 to 12 cycles. Any given sample supplied a minimum of 2.5 million CDR3-containing paired-end reads. MiXCR was run by TCRdb on the 5' RACE reads, yielding one entry per CDR3 protein. The table lists 1.5 million to 2 million distinct CDR3 sequences, 28% of them singletons. This clonotype occurred a few times.

Sequenced input: blood. The clonotype originates from a woman aged 25 to 45 in good health. The chain is built from TRBV28 and TRBJ2-1; D remains unclear. The CDR3 loop is CASIKYNEQFF. As DNA, the CDR3 is TGTGCCAGCATCAAGTACAATGAGCAGTTCTTC.